Below, one T cell receptor (beta chain) is given with its context. In the original analysis: For nucleated cells, counts were estimated from reference gene primer amplification. Using immunoSEQ multiplex PCR, the repertoire was profiled, and TCRdb retains in-frame clones only, with some absent. Clone size and V and J calls were adopted from that table, with D and trimming inferred from the DNA. Of fewer than 300,000 clones in the sample, approximately 91% were seen once. The data are from a study of blood T cell repertoires in COVID-19. Whole-study context: Sources were T cells, B-cell-depleted T cells, or PBMCs; the material itself was cDNA or gDNA.

Individuals aged roughly 18 to 90 years were recruited from about two dozen US areas. Sequences were obtained from PBMCs or T cells enriched from blood (not recorded which). The receptor was isolated from a woman aged 40 to 50 with acute COVID-19.

CDR3 in DNA: TGTGCCAGCAGCGTACTAGCCGTTGGGTCCTACGAGCAGTACTTC. Amino acid sequence: CASSVLAVGSYEQYF. The V call is TRBV7-8, the J call TRBJ2-7; D perhaps matches TRBD2 (6 bases). Deletions cut 5 bases from V and 1 base from J, with 15 bases between. The CDR3 totals 15 residues. From germline, CDR1 is SGHVS and CDR2 FQNEAQ.